The T cell receptor beta chain under discussion was sequenced for a study of CD8 T cell repertoires and HIV-1 epitope variants. As for the study in general: Twenty-five autologous and known Gag and Nef epitope variant peptides each stimulated T cells separately. Controls included no peptide, Ebola AY9 epitope, and a CMV, EBV, flu pool. Tested: three Gag epitope families, Nef HW9 and YT9.

With regard to this clone: What it binds is unknown.

TCRdb's copy holds only in-frame clones and misses some; the assay was immunoSEQ multiplex PCR. The sample includes about 3,600 clones, around three fifths seen only once; the top ten take 43%. Sequencing input: cultured CD8+ T cells derived from PBMCs. This clonotype was obtained from a male donor with HIV.

The CDR3 nucleotides read TGTGCCAGCAGTCTTTTACAGGGGTCCACAGATACGCAGTATTTT. As protein: CASSLLQGSTDTQYF. V gene TRBV27 combines with J gene TRBJ2-3; 7 nucleotides match TRBD1. Germline V gives CDR1 MNHEY, CDR2 SMNVEV (reference sequence). J lost 2 bases, V lost 5 bases, and 7 bases had no gene match. This CDR3 has 15 amino acids.